This is a list of T cell receptor beta chains from one sample in a study of T cells after yellow fever vaccination. MiXCR, run by TCRdb on the 5' RACE reads, gives a single entry per CDR3 protein. The sample gives under 600,000 distinct CDR3 sequences, just over 20% of which show up once; about 16% is in the top ten. This specimen consisted of PBMCs, obtained less than 25 days after the first yellow fever vaccination. These receptors originate from a man younger than 35 who received the YFV17D yellow fever vaccine. Each CDR3 is given with its conserved first and last residue. Each record gives: CDR3 DNA, CDR3 protein, CDR3 length, D gene, clone size, J gene, V gene. D genes are given only for firm matches. Part of the rows lack a size; the others show once, few, many or a class for expanded clones.

cdr3_nt: TGCAGTGCTAGGTCCGGGACTAGCGGGGCAGATACGCAGTATTTT
cdr3_aa: CSARSGTSGADTQYF
cdr3_length: 15
d_call: TRBD2
clone_size: .
j_call: TRBJ2-3
v_call: TRBV20-1

cdr3_nt: TGCAGTGCTAGCCGACTACCGGGAGCAAAGGGGAATGAGCAGTTCTTC
cdr3_aa: CSASRLPGAKGNEQFF
cdr3_length: 16
d_call: .
clone_size: few
j_call: TRBJ2-1
v_call: TRBV20-1

cdr3_nt: TGTGCCACCAGCTCGAGGGGGAACACTGAAGCTTTCTTT
cdr3_aa: CATSSRGNTEAFF
cdr3_length: 13
d_call: .
clone_size: few
j_call: TRBJ1-1
v_call: TRBV15

cdr3_nt: TGTGCCAGCAGCTGGACAGGGGCCGAGACCCAGTACTTC
cdr3_aa: CASSWTGAETQYF
cdr3_length: 13
d_call: TRBD1
clone_size: .
j_call: TRBJ2-5
v_call: TRBV5-6

cdr3_nt: TGTGCCAGCAGTGATACGGGGGGCCTGGATGAGCAGTTCTTC
cdr3_aa: CASSDTGGLDEQFF
cdr3_length: 14
d_call: .
clone_size: few
j_call: TRBJ2-1
v_call: TRBV6-4

cdr3_nt: TGCGCCAGCTCCCGGACAGACAGAGAGGCTGAAGCTTTCTTT
cdr3_aa: CASSRTDREAEAFF
cdr3_length: 14
d_call: .
clone_size: .
j_call: TRBJ1-1
v_call: TRBV5-1

cdr3_nt: TGCGCCAGCAGCCAAGAGCTAGCCGCGGCGGAGGATACGCAGTATTTT
cdr3_aa: CASSQELAAAEDTQYF
cdr3_length: 16
d_call: .
clone_size: few
j_call: TRBJ2-3
v_call: TRBV4-1

cdr3_nt: TGCGCCAGCAGCTATAGAACAGGGAGGGACACTGAAGCTTTCTTT
cdr3_aa: CASSYRTGRDTEAFF
cdr3_length: 15
d_call: .
clone_size: .
j_call: TRBJ1-1
v_call: TRBV5-1

cdr3_nt: TGCAGTGCTTGGGACAGGCGGCAGAACTATTACAATGAGCAGTTCTTC
cdr3_aa: CSAWDRRQNYYNEQFF
cdr3_length: 16
d_call: TRBD1
clone_size: .
j_call: TRBJ2-1
v_call: TRBV20-1

cdr3_nt: TGTGCCAGCACCTCCGTGGACAGGGACACAGATACGCAGTATTTT
cdr3_aa: CASTSVDRDTDTQYF
cdr3_length: 15
d_call: TRBD1
clone_size: few
j_call: TRBJ2-3
v_call: TRBV6-2/TRBV6-3

cdr3_nt: TGTGCCAGCACCCCCCTGGTCCAAGAGACCCAGTACTTC
cdr3_aa: CASTPLVQETQYF
cdr3_length: 13
d_call: .
clone_size: .
j_call: TRBJ2-5
v_call: TRBV12-3/TRBV12-4

cdr3_nt: TGCGCCAGCAGGGCGCCGGGGGATTGGGAGCAGTACTTC
cdr3_aa: CASRAPGDWEQYF
cdr3_length: 13
d_call: .
clone_size: few
j_call: TRBJ2-7
v_call: TRBV5-1

cdr3_nt: TGTGCCAGCAGTGACGCTAGCGGTGGCCCCTACAATGAGCAGTTCTTC
cdr3_aa: CASSDASGGPYNEQFF
cdr3_length: 16
d_call: TRBD2
clone_size: .
j_call: TRBJ2-1
v_call: TRBV7-9

cdr3_nt: TGTGCCAGCAGAGGATACAGGGGACCCGGGGGGACTAATGAAAAACTGTTTTTT
cdr3_aa: CASRGYRGPGGTNEKLFF
cdr3_length: 18
d_call: TRBD1
clone_size: few
j_call: TRBJ1-4
v_call: TRBV27

cdr3_nt: TGTGCCACCAGTGATTCAGGACAGGGACGCACAGATACGCAGTATTTT
cdr3_aa: CATSDSGQGRTDTQYF
cdr3_length: 16
d_call: TRBD1
clone_size: few
j_call: TRBJ2-3
v_call: TRBV24-1

cdr3_nt: TGTGCCAGCAGCTTAATCTCGGACTACCGGGCGCCAGATACGCAGTATTTT
cdr3_aa: CASSLISDYRAPDTQYF
cdr3_length: 17
d_call: .
clone_size: few
j_call: TRBJ2-3
v_call: TRBV11-2

cdr3_nt: TGTGCCAGCAGCCGCGAGGTAGTCCAGGGGGACGGAAACACCATATATTTT
cdr3_aa: CASSREVVQGDGNTIYF
cdr3_length: 17
d_call: TRBD1
clone_size: .
j_call: TRBJ1-3
v_call: TRBV7-2

cdr3_nt: TGTGCCTGCAGTTTGGGAAGACGGGGCGGGGGGGCCACAGATACGCAGTATTTT
cdr3_aa: CACSLGRRGGGATDTQYF
cdr3_length: 18
d_call: TRBD2
clone_size: .
j_call: TRBJ2-3
v_call: TRBV12-3/TRBV12-4

cdr3_nt: TGTGCCAGCACTCAGACCTACCCTGGATGGGAGCAGTACTTC
cdr3_aa: CASTQTYPGWEQYF
cdr3_length: 14
d_call: .
clone_size: .
j_call: TRBJ2-7
v_call: TRBV28

cdr3_nt: TGTGCCAGCATCACCGGGACAGGGTTCTATGGCTACACCTTC
cdr3_aa: CASITGTGFYGYTF
cdr3_length: 14
d_call: TRBD1
clone_size: few
j_call: TRBJ1-2
v_call: TRBV5-6

cdr3_nt: TGTGCCAGCAGCCTCGGGGAGGCAGGGAGGTCGTCCAATAAATATAGCAATCAGCCCCAGCATTTT
cdr3_aa: CASSLGEAGRSSNKYSNQPQHF
cdr3_length: 22
d_call: .
clone_size: .
j_call: TRBJ1-5
v_call: TRBV21-1

cdr3_nt: TGTGCCAGCAGTCCTACCGGGACACAATACAATGAGCAGTTCTTC
cdr3_aa: CASSPTGTQYNEQFF
cdr3_length: 15
d_call: .
clone_size: .
j_call: TRBJ2-1
v_call: TRBV6-5

cdr3_nt: TGTGCCAGCAGTTCAGACAGGGGGCGCGGGTACTATGGCTACACCTTC
cdr3_aa: CASSSDRGRGYYGYTF
cdr3_length: 16
d_call: TRBD1
clone_size: .
j_call: TRBJ1-2
v_call: TRBV12-3/TRBV12-4

cdr3_nt: TGTGCCAGCAGCCACTACAATCAGCCCCAGCATTTT
cdr3_aa: CASSHYNQPQHF
cdr3_length: 12
d_call: .
clone_size: .
j_call: TRBJ1-5
v_call: TRBV7-2

cdr3_nt: TGTGCCAGCAGCCCCAGGACAGGGGGAGACTATGGCTACACCTTC
cdr3_aa: CASSPRTGGDYGYTF
cdr3_length: 15
d_call: TRBD1
clone_size: .
j_call: TRBJ1-2
v_call: TRBV7-2